The 27 T cell receptor beta chains listed next were all sequenced from one sample in a study of early T cells in non-severe SARS-CoV-2 infection. TCRdb re-called the 5' RACE reads through MiXCR, storing one row per CDR3 protein. The top ten hold 1.3% of the sample, which has roughly 70,000 distinct CDR3 sequences, approximately 13% seen once. The sequencing sample was made of whole blood. The origin of the receptors is an adult who was a healthcare worker with PCR-confirmed SARS-CoV-2 infection or an uninfected control (not recorded which).

Ten or more counts support this clonotype. This chain uses TRBV12-3 or TRBV12-4 with TRBJ2-4; 7 bases are shared with TRBD1. CDR3 length equals 14 residues. The V segment lost 3 bases and the J segment 7 bases; nucleotides outside the gene matches: 6. The CDR3 here is CASSFSSRGNIQYF. CDR3 nucleotides: TGTGCCAGCAGTTTCTCCTCCAGGGGGAACATTCAGTACTTC.

The table lists this clonotype with a few counts. The J gene is TRBJ1-6, the V gene TRBV6-5; 9 bases are shared with TRBD1. Germline V lookup: CDR1 MNHEY, CDR2 SVGAGI. The CDR3 is 16 residues long. J lost 4 bases, V lost 6 bases, and 7 bases had no gene match. The CDR3 loop reads CASRPDRGPYNSPLHF. CDR3 nucleotide sequence: TGTGCCAGCAGGCCGGACAGGGGCCCTTATAATTCACCCCTCCACTTT.

In its sample, this clonotype was seen many times. The junction departs from the called germline gene at one end, perhaps through a read error. J is TRBJ2-1 and V is TRBV20-1, with 14 bases aligning to TRBD2. Looked up from germline, CDR1 is DFQATT and CDR2 is SNEGSKA (reference sequence). The length of the CDR3 is 15 residues. CDR3 protein: CSAWTSGGSYNEQLF. The CDR3 DNA sequence: TGCAGTGCTTGGACTAGCGGGGGGTCCTACAATGAGCAGCTCTTC.

The rearrangement uses TRBV12-3 or TRBV12-4 and TRBJ1-1; D is perhaps TRBD1 (5 bases). The CDR3 consists of 11 residues. V gave up 7 bases and J gave up 6 bases, with 9 bases separating them. CDR3 region: CASTRAAEAFF. CDR3 sequence (DNA): TGTGCCAGCACCAGGGCGGCTGAAGCTTTCTTT.

This clonotype has at least ten counts. The chain joins TRBV14 to TRBJ1-1, with D unclear. CDR3 size: 14 residues. Germline assignment: CDR1 SGHDN and CDR2 FVKESK. Trimming took off 0 bases at V and 5 bases at J, with 10 bases between the two ends. CDR3 amino acids: CASSQDPGSTEAFF. In DNA form, the CDR3 reads TGTGCCAGCAGCCAAGACCCGGGATCGACTGAAGCTTTCTTT.

The gene calls are TRBV28 and TRBJ2-3; D tentatively fits TRBD1 or TRBD2 (5 bases each). The length of the CDR3 is 17 residues. Per the germline V gene, CDR1 is MDHEN and CDR2 is SYDVKM. The germline V and J ends were trimmed by 7 bases and 1 base, with 21 bases remaining between them. Here the CDR3 reads CASTSPLGTIRTDTQYF. In DNA form, the CDR3 reads TGTGCCAGCACCTCACCCCTCGGGACGATCCGCACAGATACGCAGTATTTT.

This clonotype showed up many times. The chain has TRBV7-2 and TRBJ1-1; D might be TRBD1 (5 bases). The ends were cut back, 7 bases at V and 0 bases at J, with 18 bases in the middle. This CDR3 is 16 amino acids long. Per germline, CDR1 SGHTA and CDR2 FQGNSA. The CDR3 is CASNIRGNLMNTEAFF. For the CDR3, the DNA is TGTGCCAGCAACATAAGGGGAAATTTGATGAACACTGAAGCTTTCTTT.

This clonotype has a count of ten or more. The chain employs TRBV7-9 and TRBJ2-7; the D call may be TRBD1 or TRBD2 (5 bases each). The length of the CDR3 is 13 residues. The V end was cut by 5 bases, the J end by 2 bases, with 10 bases between. CDR1 is SEHNR, CDR2 FQNEAQ, per germline (reference sequence). The CDR3 nucleotides are TGTGCCAGCAGCCAGGGCGGGCCCTACGAGCAGTACTTC. It translates to CASSQGGPYEQYF.

This clonotype has a count of ten or more. The chain links TRBV7-9 to TRBJ2-2; D remains unclear. The CDR3 loop spans 14 amino acids. V lost 6 bases and J 0 bases, leaving 8 bases between the germline ends. Germline-derived CDR1 and CDR2 are SEHNR and FQNEAQ (reference sequence). The CDR3 loop reads CASRFGPNTGELFF. CDR3 DNA sequence: TGTGCCAGCAGGTTTGGACCGAACACCGGGGAGCTGTTTTTT.

This clonotype occurred many times. The chain is built from TRBV7-6 and TRBJ2-7; tentative D call: TRBD1 (5 bases). This CDR3 is 13 amino acids long. Germline V gene sequence: CDR1 SGHVS, CDR2 FNYEAQ. V lost 5 bases and J 4 bases, leaving 12 bases between the germline ends. CDR3 sequence: CASSKGRVYEQYF. In DNA form, the CDR3 reads TGTGCCAGCAGCAAAGGCAGGGTTTACGAGCAGTACTTC.

This clonotype was seen repeatedly, ten times or more. V is TRBV11-2 and J is TRBJ1-6, with TRBD1 matching over 9 bases. CDR3 size: 14 residues. Germline CDR1 SGHAT, CDR2 FQNNGV. The V gene end was trimmed by 4 bases and the J gene end by 7 bases; junction bases not matched to a gene: 2. CDR3 nucleotide sequence: TGTGCCAGCAGCTACAGGGGGCGGAATTCACCCCTCCACTTT. Its protein is CASSYRGRNSPLHF.

This clonotype was counted many times. This chain uses TRBV29-1 with TRBJ2-2, with D perhaps matching TRBD1 (6 bases). V lost 5 bases to trimming and J lost 4 bases, with 8 bases between them. CDR3 length: 12 residues. Looked up from germline, CDR1 is SQVTM and CDR2 is ANQGSEA. CDR3 in DNA: TGCAGCGTTTACAGGGTCACCGGGGAGCTGTTTTTT. It yields the protein CSVYRVTGELFF.

This clonotype was seen ten or more times. The CDR3 DNA sequence: TGTGCCAGCAGCCCCGGGACTAGCGGGGCAGATACGCAGTATTTT. It yields the protein CASSPGTSGADTQYF. The chain recombines TRBV5-5 with TRBJ2-3, with 13 bases lining up with TRBD2. This CDR3 has 15 residues. The junction had 3 bases not matched to a gene; V was cut back by 4 bases and J by 4 bases. Per germline, CDR1 SGHKS and CDR2 YYEKEE (reference sequence).

This clonotype was counted many times. The chain is built from TRBV18 and TRBJ1-3; D remains ambiguous. Germline V lookup: CDR1 KGHSH, CDR2 LQKENI. V was cut by 1 base and J by 4 bases, with 14 bases left in between. CDR3 size: 16 residues. The CDR3 protein is CASSPLSMDFGNTIYF. The CDR3 nucleotides read TGTGCCAGCTCACCACTCAGTATGGATTTCGGAAACACCATATATTTT. Full variable domain (missing parts from reference TRBV18 and TRBJ1-3): NAGVMQNPRHLVRRRGQEARLRCSPMKGHSHVYWYRQLPEEGLKFMVYLQKENIIDESGMPKERFSAEFPKEGPSILRIQQVVRGDSAAYFCASSPLSMDFGNTIYFGEGSWLTVV.

The table lists this clonotype with many counts. This sequence joins TRBV20-1 and TRBJ2-1; 7 bases are a match to TRBD2. Germline V gene data show CDR1 as DFQATT and CDR2 as SNEGSKA (reference sequence). V was pared by 3 bases and J by 4 bases, with 0 bases of the junction left unmatched. There are 12 residues in the CDR3. Here the CDR3 DNA reads TGCAGTGCTAGGCGGGGGTACAATGAGCAGTTCTTC. Its translation is CSARRGYNEQFF.

This clonotype was seen repeatedly, ten times or more. V usage is TRBV10-3 and J usage is TRBJ1-5, with D unresolved. V lost 4 bases, J lost 4 bases, and 8 bases lay in between. Germline CDR1 reads ENHRY; CDR2 reads SYGVKD. CDR3 length: 13 amino acids. The CDR3 reads CAISGDLNQPQHF. CDR3 nucleotides: TGTGCCATCAGTGGAGACCTTAATCAGCCCCAGCATTTT.

The J gene is TRBJ2-1, the V gene TRBV7-2; 7 bases align to TRBD2. Germline assignment: CDR1 SGHTA and CDR2 FQGNSA. The CDR3 contains 15 residues. V trimming: 5 bases; J trimming: 2 bases; junction bases outside the gene matches: 6. The CDR3 spells CASSRGGGTYNEQFF. The CDR3 coding sequence is TGTGCCAGCAGCCGAGGCGGGGGTACCTACAATGAGCAGTTCTTC. Full variable domain (missing parts from reference TRBV7-2 and TRBJ2-1): GAGVSQSPSNKVTEKGKDVELRCDPISGHTALYWYRQSLGQGLEFLIYFQGNSAPDKSGLPSDRFSAERTGGSVSTLTIQRTQQEDSAVYLCASSRGGGTYNEQFFGPGTRLTVL.

J is TRBJ2-7 and V is TRBV25-1; 7 nucleotides agree with TRBD1. Germline CDR1 MGHDK, CDR2 SYGVNS. This CDR3 has 13 residues. Losses at the gene ends were 4 bases for V and 2 bases for J; bases not matched to a gene: 2. Written as DNA, the CDR3 is TGTGCCAGCAGTGGGGGACAGACCTACGAGCAGTACTTC. Amino acids: CASSGGQTYEQYF.

There are many counts of this clonotype. This sequence joins TRBV12-3 or TRBV12-4 and TRBJ2-2; the D is unclear. The CDR3 has 13 residues. Trimming shortened V by 3 bases and J by 3 bases, and 5 bases separated the two germline ends. In nucleotides, the CDR3 is TGTGCCAGCAGTTTGTCGGACACCGGGGAGCTGTTTTTT. This codes for CASSLSDTGELFF.

The sample holds many counts of this clonotype. The CDR3 here is CASSLGLAANEQFF. The CDR3 DNA sequence: TGTGCCAGCAGTTTGGGACTAGCGGCCAATGAGCAGTTCTTC. V usage is TRBV12-3 or TRBV12-4 and J usage is TRBJ2-1, with 11 positions matching TRBD2. The CDR3 is 14 residues long. The V segment lost 3 bases and the J segment 6 bases; nucleotides outside the gene matches: 1.

This clonotype was recorded many times. The genes are TRBV29-1 and TRBJ1-2; D remains unclear. V gave up 6 bases and J gave up 4 bases, with 9 bases separating them. This CDR3 contains 11 residues. From germline, CDR1 is SQVTM and CDR2 ANQGSEA. CDR3 loop: CSVGHGYGYTF. CDR3 sequence (DNA): TGCAGCGTCGGTCATGGCTATGGCTACACCTTC.

In this sample, this clonotype turned up many times. The CDR3 DNA reads TGTGCCAGCAGTGACGGACTAGCGGGCAACAATGAGCAGTTCTTC. Its translation is CASSDGLAGNNEQFF. The rearrangement links TRBV6-4 to TRBJ2-1, with 11 bases lining up with TRBD2. J gave up 5 bases and V 2 bases, and 2 bases lay outside the gene matches. Per the germline V gene, CDR1 is MRHNA and CDR2 is SNTAGT. The CDR3 extends over 15 amino acids.

This clonotype was found many times. The chain joins TRBV12-3 or TRBV12-4 to TRBJ1-5, with 9 positions matching TRBD1. This CDR3 spans 14 amino acids. V lost 6 bases to trimming and J lost 5 bases; unmatched junction nucleotides: 5. The CDR3 bases are TGTGCCAGCAGGAGACAGGGGGGCTATCAGCCCCAGCATTTT. Translation gives CASRRQGGYQPQHF.

This clonotype was recorded many times. The chain joins TRBV4-1 to TRBJ2-1; 9 nucleotides match TRBD1. CDR1 and CDR2 (germline): MGHRA, YSYEKL. This CDR3 has 19 residues. V lost 0 bases, J lost 4 bases, and 13 bases stayed unmatched. In DNA, the CDR3 is TGCGCCAGCAGCCAAGACCCAAACCCCCCGGGACAGGGATACAATGAGCAGTTCTTC. It codes for CASSQDPNPPGQGYNEQFF.

This clonotype turned up a few times. The chain couples TRBV2 to TRBJ2-1, with a tentative D call TRBD1 (6 bases). The V gene lost 3 bases and the J gene lost 5 bases, with 8 bases spanning the gap. CDR1 is SNHLY, CDR2 FYNNEI, per germline. This CDR3 is 13 amino acids long. The CDR3 region is CASSEDRNNEQFF. CDR3 nucleotides: TGTGCCAGCAGTGAGGACAGAAACAATGAGCAGTTCTTC.

At least ten counts were recorded for this clonotype. The chain has TRBV29-1 and TRBJ1-2; TRBD1 is a possible D gene (6 bases). Germline V gene sequence: CDR1 SQVTM, CDR2 ANQGSEA. Between the trimmed V and J ends, which lost 3 bases and 3 bases, there was a span of 17 bases. This CDR3 is 15 amino acids long. The chain's CDR3 is CSVDPGGREDYGYTF. In DNA, the CDR3 is TGCAGCGTTGACCCCGGGGGGCGAGAGGACTATGGCTACACCTTC.

The sample holds many counts of this clonotype. The chain uses TRBV12-3 or TRBV12-4 and TRBJ2-5; TRBD2 is a possible D gene (5 bases). This CDR3 contains 13 residues. V lost 6 bases and J lost 5, with 13 bases in between. This CDR3 is CASRARESETQYF. CDR3 DNA: TGTGCCAGCAGGGCTAGGGAGTCCGAGACCCAGTACTTC.